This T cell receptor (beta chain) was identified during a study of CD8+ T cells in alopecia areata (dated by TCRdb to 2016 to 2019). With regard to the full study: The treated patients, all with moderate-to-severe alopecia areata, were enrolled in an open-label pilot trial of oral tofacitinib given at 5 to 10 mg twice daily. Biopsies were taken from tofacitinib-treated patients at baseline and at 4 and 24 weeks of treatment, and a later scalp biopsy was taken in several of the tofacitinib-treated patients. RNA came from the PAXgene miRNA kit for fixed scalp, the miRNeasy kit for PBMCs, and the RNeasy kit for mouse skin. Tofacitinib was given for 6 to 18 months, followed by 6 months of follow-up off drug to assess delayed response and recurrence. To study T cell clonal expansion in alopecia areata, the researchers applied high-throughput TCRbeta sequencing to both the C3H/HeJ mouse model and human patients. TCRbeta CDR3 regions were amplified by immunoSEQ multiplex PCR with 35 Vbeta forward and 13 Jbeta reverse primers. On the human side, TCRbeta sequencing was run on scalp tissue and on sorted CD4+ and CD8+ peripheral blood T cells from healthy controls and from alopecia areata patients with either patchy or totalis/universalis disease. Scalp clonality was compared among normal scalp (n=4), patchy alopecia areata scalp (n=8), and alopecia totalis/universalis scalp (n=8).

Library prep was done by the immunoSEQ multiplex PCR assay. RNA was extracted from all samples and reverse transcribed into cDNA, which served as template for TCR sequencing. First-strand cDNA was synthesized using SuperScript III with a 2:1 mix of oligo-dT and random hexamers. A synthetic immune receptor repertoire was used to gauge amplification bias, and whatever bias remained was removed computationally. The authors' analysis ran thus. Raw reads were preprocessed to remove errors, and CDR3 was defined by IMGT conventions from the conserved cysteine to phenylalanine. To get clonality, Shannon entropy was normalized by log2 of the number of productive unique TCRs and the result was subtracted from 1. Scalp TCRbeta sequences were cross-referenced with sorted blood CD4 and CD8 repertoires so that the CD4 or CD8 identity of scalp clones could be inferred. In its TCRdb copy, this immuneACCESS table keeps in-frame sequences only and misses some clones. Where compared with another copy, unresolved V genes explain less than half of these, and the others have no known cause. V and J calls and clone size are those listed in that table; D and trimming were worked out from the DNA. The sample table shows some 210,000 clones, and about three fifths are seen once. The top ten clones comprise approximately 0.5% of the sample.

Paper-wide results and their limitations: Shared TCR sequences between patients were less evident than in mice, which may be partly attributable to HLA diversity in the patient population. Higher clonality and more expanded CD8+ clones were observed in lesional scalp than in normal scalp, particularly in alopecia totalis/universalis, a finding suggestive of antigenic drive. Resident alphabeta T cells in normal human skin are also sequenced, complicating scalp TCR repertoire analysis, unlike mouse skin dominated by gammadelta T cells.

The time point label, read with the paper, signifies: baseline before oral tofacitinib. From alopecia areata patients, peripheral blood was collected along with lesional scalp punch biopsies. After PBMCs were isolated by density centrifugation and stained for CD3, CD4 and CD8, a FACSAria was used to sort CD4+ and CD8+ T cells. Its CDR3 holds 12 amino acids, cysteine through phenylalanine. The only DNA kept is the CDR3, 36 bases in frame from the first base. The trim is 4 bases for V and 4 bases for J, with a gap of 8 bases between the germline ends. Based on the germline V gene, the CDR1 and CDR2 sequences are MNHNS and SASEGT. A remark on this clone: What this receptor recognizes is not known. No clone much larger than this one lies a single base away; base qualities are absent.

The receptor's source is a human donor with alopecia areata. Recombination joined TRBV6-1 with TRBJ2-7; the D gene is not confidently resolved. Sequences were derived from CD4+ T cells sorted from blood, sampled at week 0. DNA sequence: TGTGCCAGCAGTGGAGACTTATACGAGCAGTACTTC. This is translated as CASSGDLYEQYF.